The sequence of this T cell receptor beta chain was determined in a study of blood T cell repertoires in COVID-19. Looking at the study overall: Samples taken during acute and convalescent COVID-19 were collected in the United States, Italy and Spain.

Libraries were prepared by immunoSEQ multiplex PCR; TCRdb keeps only in-frame clonotypes and omits some of them. The data contain tens of thousands of clones, approximately 88% of them singletons. Material for sequencing was peripheral blood. The sequence derives from an elderly woman with acute or convalescent COVID-19.

The CDR3 DNA follows: TGTGCCAGCAGCCCGGGACTAGCACAATTCAATGAGCAGTTCTTC. This gives the protein CASSPGLAQFNEQFF. This chain connects TRBV7-3 to TRBJ2-1; 9 positions agree with TRBD2. The germline gives CDR1 SGHTA, CDR2 FQGTGA. CDR3 length: 15 amino acids. The V gene end was trimmed by 5 bases and the J gene end by 6 bases; junction bases not matched to a gene: 8.